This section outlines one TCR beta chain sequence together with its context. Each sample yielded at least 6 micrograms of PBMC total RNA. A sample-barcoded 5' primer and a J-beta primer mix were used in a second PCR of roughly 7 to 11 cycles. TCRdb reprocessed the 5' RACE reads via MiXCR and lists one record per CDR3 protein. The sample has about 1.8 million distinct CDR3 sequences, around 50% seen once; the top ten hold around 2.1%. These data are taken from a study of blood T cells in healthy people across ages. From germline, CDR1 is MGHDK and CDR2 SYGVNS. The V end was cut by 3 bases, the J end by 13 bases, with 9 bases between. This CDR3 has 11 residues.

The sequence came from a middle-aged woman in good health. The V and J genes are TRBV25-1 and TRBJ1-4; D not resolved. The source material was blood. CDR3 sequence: CASSDPARLFF. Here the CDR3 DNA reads TGTGCCAGCAGTGACCCGGCACGACTGTTTTTT.